The T cell receptor beta chain under discussion was sequenced for a study of shared clonotypes between healthy human individuals. Overall study results and limits: Sampling covered blood only; tissue repertoires likely differ.

CD45RO negativity and positive selection for CCR7 defined naive CD8 cells, a population that excluded terminally differentiated effector memory CD45RA+ cells. This clone has only one observation. Its target is unknown. The table came from immunoSEQ multiplex PCR; TCRdb's copy has only in-frame clones and leaves some out. Here the sample spans millions of clones, 90% to 95% being singletons. Germline CDR1 SGHDT, CDR2 YYEEEE. The CDR3 has 15 residues. The V and J ends lost 6 bases and 2 bases respectively, with 15 bases between them. Sequenced sample: naive CD8+ T cells from PBMCs. The TCR originated in a young man in good health. Some clones in this sample may be carry-over from other donors' samples. The rearrangement links TRBV5-6 to TRBJ1-5, with D possibly being TRBD1 (6 bases). CDR3 DNA sequence: TGTGCCAGCACCCACCGCGGACAGCGCAATCAGCCCCAGCATTTT. Protein: CASTHRGQRNQPQHF.